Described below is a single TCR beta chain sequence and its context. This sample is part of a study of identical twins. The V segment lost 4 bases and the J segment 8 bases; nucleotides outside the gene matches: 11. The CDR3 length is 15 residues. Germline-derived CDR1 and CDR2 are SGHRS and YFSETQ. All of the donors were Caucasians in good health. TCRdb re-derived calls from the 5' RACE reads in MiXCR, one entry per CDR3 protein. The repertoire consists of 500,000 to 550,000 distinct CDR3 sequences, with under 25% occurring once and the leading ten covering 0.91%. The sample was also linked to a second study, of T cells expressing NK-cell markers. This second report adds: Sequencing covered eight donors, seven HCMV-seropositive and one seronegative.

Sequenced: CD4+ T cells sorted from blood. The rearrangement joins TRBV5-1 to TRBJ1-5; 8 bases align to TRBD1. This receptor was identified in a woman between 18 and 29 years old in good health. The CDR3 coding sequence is TGCGCCAGCAGCGTTGGACAGGGAAGGAGTGAGCCCCAGCATTTT. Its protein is CASSVGQGRSEPQHF.